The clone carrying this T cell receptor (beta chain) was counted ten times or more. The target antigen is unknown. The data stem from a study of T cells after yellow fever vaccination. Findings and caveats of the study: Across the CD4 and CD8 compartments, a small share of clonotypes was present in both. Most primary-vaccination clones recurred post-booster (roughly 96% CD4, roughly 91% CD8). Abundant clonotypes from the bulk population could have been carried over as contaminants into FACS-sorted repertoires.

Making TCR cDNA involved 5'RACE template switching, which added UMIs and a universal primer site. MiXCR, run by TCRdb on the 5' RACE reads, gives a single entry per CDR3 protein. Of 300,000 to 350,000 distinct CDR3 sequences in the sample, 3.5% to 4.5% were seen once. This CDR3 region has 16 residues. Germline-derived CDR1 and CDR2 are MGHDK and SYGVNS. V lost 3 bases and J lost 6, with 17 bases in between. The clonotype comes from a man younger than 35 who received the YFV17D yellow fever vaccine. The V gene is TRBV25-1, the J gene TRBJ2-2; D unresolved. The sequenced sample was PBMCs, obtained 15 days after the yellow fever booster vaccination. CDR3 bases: TGTGCCAGCAGTGACCCCCGGCAGAGGCCCCCCGGGGAGCTGTTTTTT. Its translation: CASSDPRQRPPGELFF.